This T cell receptor (beta chain) stems from a study of T cell responses to AZD1222 COVID-19 vaccine. V was trimmed by 3 bases and J by 9 bases, leaving 18 bases between them. CDR1 is ENHRY, CDR2 SYGVKD, per germline. The CDR3 covers 15 residues. Remarks on this clone: Its antigen is unknown.

Study results and caveats: CD4 TCRs associated with vaccination spanned spike, dominating at 160-218 and 743-854. Spike-specific TCR breadth and depth grew following two AZD1222 doses.

Libraries were prepared by immunoSEQ multiplex PCR; TCRdb keeps only in-frame clonotypes and omits some of them. The sample lists 120,000 to 150,000 clones, 80% to 95% occurring once. The TCR originated in an adult in good health. The chain links TRBV10-3 to TRBJ2-1, with D perhaps TRBD1 or TRBD2 (5 bases each). The sequenced sample was peripheral blood, obtained on day 0 of AZD1222 vaccination. CDR3 in DNA: TGTGCCATCAGTGACGGGGCAACCTCGTTTAGTGAGCAGTTCTTC. Translating it yields CAISDGATSFSEQFF.